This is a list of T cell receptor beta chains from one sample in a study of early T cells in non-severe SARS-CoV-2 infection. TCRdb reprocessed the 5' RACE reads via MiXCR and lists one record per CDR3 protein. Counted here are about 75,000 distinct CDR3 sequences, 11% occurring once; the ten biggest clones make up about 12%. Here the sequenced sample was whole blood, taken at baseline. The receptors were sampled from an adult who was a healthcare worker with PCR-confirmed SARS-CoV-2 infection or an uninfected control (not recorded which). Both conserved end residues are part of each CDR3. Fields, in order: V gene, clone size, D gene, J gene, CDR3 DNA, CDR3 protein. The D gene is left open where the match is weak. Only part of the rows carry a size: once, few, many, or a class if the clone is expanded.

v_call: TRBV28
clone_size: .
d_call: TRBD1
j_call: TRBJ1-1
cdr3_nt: TGTGCCAGCAGTCCCCCCGGGACAGGCTTTGTAGCTTTCTTT
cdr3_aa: CASSPPGTGFVAFF

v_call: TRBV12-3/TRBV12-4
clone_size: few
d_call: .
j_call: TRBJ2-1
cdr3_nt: TGTGCCACCCTCCGTCGGGACTCCAGCTCCTACAATGAGCAGTTCTTC
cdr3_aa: CATLRRDSSSYNEQFF

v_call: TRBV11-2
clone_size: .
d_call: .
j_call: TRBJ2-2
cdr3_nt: TGTGCCAGCAGCTTAGTCGGCGCCGGGGAGCTGTTTTTT
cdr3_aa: CASSLVGAGELFF

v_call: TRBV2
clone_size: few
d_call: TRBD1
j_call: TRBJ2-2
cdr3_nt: TGTGCCAGCACCCCCGACAGGGCCAACACCGGGGAGCTGTTTTTT
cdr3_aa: CASTPDRANTGELFF

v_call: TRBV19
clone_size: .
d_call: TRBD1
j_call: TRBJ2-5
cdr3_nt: TGTGCCAGTAGTCGGACAGGACAAGAGACCCAGTACTTC
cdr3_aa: CASSRTGQETQYF

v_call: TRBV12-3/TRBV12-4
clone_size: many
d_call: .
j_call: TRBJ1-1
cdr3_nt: TGTGCCAGCAGGACGGGGGCGCGGAACACTGAAGCTTTCTTT
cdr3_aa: CASRTGARNTEAFF

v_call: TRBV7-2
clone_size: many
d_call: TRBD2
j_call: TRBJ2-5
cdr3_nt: TGTGCCAGCAGACAGGGACTAGCTGCCGAGACCCAGTACTTC
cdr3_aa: CASRQGLAAETQYF

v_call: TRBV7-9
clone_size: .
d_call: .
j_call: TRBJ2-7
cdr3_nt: TGTGCCAGCAGCTTAGGTAGAGGTCAGGGGACCTACGAGCAGTACTTC
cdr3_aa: CASSLGRGQGTYEQYF

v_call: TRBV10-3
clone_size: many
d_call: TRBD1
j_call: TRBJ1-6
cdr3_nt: TGTGCCATCAGGAGTATAGGGACAGGGAATTCACCCCTCCACTTT
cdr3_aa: CAIRSIGTGNSPLHF

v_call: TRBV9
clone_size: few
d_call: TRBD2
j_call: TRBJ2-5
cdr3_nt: TGTGCCAGCAGCGTAGGGACTAGCACTCAAGAGACCCAGTACTTC
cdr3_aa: CASSVGTSTQETQYF

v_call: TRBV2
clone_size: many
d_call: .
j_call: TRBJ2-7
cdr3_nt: TGTGCCAGCAATTCGTACTCCTTC
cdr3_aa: CASNSYSF

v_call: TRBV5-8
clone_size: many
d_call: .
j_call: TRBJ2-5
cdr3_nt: TGTGCCAGCAGCAGAATCACAGGGTCCGAGGGGGAGACCCAGTACTTC
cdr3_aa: CASSRITGSEGETQYF

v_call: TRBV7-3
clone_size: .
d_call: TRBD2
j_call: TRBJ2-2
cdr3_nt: TGTGCCAGCAGCCGACGGACTAGCGGGTTCGCGAACACCGGGGAGCTGTTTTTT
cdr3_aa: CASSRRTSGFANTGELFF

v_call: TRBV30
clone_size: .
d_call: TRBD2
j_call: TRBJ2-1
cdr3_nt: TGTGCCTGGAGTGTACTAGCGGGGGACCAAGAGCAGTTCTTC
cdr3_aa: CAWSVLAGDQEQFF

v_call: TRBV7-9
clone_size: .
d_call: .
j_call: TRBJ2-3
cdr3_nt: TGTGCCAGCAGCTTAGAGGGGTTACCAGATACGCAGTATTTT
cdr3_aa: CASSLEGLPDTQYF

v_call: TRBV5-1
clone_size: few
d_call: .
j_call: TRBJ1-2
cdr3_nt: TGCGCCAGCAGCTTGGACCGAATGGACGGCTACACCTTC
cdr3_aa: CASSLDRMDGYTF

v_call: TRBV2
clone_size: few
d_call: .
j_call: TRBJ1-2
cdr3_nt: TGTGCCAGCTTCCTTAACTATGGCTACACCTTC
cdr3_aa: CASFLNYGYTF

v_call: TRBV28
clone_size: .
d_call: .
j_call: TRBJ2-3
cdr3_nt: TGTGCCAGCAGGGGAACAGATACGCAGTATTTT
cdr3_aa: CASRGTDTQYF

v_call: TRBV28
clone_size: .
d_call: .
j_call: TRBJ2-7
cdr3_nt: TGTGCCAGCAGTTTAAGGCGGGTCGAGCAGTACTTC
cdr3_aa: CASSLRRVEQYF

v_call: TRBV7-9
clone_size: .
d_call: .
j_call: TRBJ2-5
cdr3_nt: TGTGCCAGCAGACTAGAGGCTTACCAAGAGACCCAGTACTTC
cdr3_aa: CASRLEAYQETQYF

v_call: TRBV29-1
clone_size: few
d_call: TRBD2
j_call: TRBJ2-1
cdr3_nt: TGCAGCGTGCTTGGACTAGCGGGTGCGAATGAGCAGTTCTTC
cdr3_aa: CSVLGLAGANEQFF

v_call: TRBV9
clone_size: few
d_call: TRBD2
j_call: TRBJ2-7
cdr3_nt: TGTGCCAGCAGCGTAGCCAGCGGGGGGACCTACGAGCAGTACTTC
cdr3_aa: CASSVASGGTYEQYF

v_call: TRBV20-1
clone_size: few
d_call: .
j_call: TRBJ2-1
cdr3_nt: TGCAGTGCTAGGCGAGGGGACAATGAGCAGTTCTTC
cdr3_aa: CSARRGDNEQFF

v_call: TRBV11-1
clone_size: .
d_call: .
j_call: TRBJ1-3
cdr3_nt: TGTGCCAGCAGCTTCGCGGGGGAAAGCAACACCATATATTTT
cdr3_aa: CASSFAGESNTIYF

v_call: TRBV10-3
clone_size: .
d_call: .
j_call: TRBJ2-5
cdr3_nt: TGTGCCAGGGTGACAGGAATGGAGACCCAGTACTTC
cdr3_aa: CARVTGMETQYF

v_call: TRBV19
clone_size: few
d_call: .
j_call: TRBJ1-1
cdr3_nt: TGTGCCAGTAGCCCGGGATTTTTGAGCCCCCCTGAAGCTTTCTTT
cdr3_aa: CASSPGFLSPPEAFF

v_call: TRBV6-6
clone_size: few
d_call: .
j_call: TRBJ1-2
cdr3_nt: TGTGCCAGCAGCCCCCCTAGTCTAGACTATGGCTACACCTTC
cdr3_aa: CASSPPSLDYGYTF

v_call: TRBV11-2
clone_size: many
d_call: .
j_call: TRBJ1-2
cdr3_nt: TGTGCCAGCAGCTTAGATCAGTTGGGAGCTGGCTACACCTTC
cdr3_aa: CASSLDQLGAGYTF

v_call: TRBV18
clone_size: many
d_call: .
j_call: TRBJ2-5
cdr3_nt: TGTGCCAGCTCACCGGCAGGGATTAGCGGGACCCAGTACTTC
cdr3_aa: CASSPAGISGTQYF

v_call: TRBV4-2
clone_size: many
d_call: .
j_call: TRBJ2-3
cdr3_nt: TGTGCCAGCAGCCCAGTGTTGGGGGGACGCACAGATACGCAGTATTTT
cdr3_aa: CASSPVLGGRTDTQYF

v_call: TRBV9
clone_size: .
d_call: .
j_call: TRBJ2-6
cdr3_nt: TGTGCCACCTCTAGGAGCCCTGGGGCCAACGTCCTGACTTTC
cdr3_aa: CATSRSPGANVLTF

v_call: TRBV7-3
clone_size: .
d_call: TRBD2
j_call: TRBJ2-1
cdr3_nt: TGTGCCAGCAGCTCCGCGGGGGGGCTGAATGAGCAGTTCTTC
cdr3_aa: CASSSAGGLNEQFF

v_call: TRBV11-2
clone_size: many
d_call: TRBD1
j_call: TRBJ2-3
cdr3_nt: TGTGCCAGCAGCTCCGTTGGCGGACAGGTCCCCCAAGATACGCAGTATTTT
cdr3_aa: CASSSVGGQVPQDTQYF

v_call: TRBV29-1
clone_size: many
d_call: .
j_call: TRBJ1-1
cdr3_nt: TGCAGCGCGGAGTCCAACACTGAAGCTTTCTTT
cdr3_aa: CSAESNTEAFF

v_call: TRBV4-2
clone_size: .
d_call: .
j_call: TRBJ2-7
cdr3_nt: TGTGCCAGCAGGGACCGGAACCGTGCGTACTTC
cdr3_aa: CASRDRNRAYF

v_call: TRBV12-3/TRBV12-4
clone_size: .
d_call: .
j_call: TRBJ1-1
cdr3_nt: TGTGCCAGCAGTTTTGTAGGAGATGGCACTGAAGCTTTCTTT
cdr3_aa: CASSFVGDGTEAFF

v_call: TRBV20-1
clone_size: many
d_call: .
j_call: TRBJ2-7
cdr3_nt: TGCAGTGCTAGGGTCGCAGGGGGGTCCTACGAGCAGTACTTC
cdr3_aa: CSARVAGGSYEQYF

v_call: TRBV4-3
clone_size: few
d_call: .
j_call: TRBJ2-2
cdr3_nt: TGCGCCAGCAGTAGTCCCGCGGACGAGGAGCTGTTTTTT
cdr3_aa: CASSSPADEELFF

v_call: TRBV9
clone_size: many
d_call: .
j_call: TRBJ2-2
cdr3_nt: TGTGCCAGCAGCGTAGGGTGGCAGAGCCTCGGGGAGCTGTTTTTT
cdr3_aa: CASSVGWQSLGELFF

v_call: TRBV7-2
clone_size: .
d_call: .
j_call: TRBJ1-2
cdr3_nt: TGTGCCAGCACCCTTTTAGGACAGAGCGTGGATGGCTACACCTTC
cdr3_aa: CASTLLGQSVDGYTF

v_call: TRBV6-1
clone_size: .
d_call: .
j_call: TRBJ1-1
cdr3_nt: TGTGCCAGCAGTTGGGGGCACAACACTGAAGCTTTCTTT
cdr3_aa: CASSWGHNTEAFF

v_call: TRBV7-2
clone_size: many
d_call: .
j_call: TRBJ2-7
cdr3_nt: TGTGCCAGCAGCTTAAGGGTGGCACCCTACGAGCAGTACTTC
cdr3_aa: CASSLRVAPYEQYF

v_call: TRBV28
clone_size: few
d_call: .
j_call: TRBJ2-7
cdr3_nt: TGTGCCAGCAGTGAACAGGGCACCCACTACGAGCAGTACTTC
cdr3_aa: CASSEQGTHYEQYF

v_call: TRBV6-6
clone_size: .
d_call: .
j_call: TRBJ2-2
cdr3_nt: TGTGCCAGCAGGCCGACCCCCGGGGAGCTGTTTTTT
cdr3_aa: CASRPTPGELFF

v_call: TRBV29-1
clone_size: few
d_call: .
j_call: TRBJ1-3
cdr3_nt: TGCAGCATCCGGCGTGTGAGCTCTGGAAACACCATATATTTT
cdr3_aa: CSIRRVSSGNTIYF

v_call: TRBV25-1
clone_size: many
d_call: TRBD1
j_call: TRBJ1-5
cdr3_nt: TGTGCCAGCAGTGACGATAGGGGATCCGGGACAGACCAGCCCCAGCATTTT
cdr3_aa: CASSDDRGSGTDQPQHF

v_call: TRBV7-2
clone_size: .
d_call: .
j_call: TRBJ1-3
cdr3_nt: TGTGCCAGCACCTCGACGGGGTATTCTGGAAACACCATATATTTT
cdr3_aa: CASTSTGYSGNTIYF

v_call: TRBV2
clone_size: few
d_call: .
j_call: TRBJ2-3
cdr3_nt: TGTGCCAGCAGTTCCCTGGGGGGAGCTAGCACAGATACGCAGTATTTT
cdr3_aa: CASSSLGGASTDTQYF

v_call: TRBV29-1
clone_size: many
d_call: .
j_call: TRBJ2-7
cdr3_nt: TGCAGCGTTGCGGAGGGGTCCTACGAGCAGTACTTC
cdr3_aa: CSVAEGSYEQYF

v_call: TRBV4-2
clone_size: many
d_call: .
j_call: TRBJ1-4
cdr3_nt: TGTGCCAGCAGCCAAGATCCCGTGCTAGGGGCTAATGAAAAACTGTTTTTT
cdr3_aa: CASSQDPVLGANEKLFF

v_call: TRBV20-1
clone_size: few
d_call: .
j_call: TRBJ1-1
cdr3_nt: TGCAGTGCTAGTGATGCTGGGGGGGCTAGGGGCACTGAAGCTTTCTTT
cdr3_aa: CSASDAGGARGTEAFF

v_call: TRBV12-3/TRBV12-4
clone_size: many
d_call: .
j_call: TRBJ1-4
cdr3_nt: TGTGCCAGCGGTGGACTGATTAATGAAAAACTGTTTTTT
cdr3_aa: CASGGLINEKLFF

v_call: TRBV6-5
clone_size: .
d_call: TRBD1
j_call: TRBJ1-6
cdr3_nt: TGTGCCAGCAGTGAACAGGACAGGGTTAATTCACCCCTCCACTTT
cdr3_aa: CASSEQDRVNSPLHF